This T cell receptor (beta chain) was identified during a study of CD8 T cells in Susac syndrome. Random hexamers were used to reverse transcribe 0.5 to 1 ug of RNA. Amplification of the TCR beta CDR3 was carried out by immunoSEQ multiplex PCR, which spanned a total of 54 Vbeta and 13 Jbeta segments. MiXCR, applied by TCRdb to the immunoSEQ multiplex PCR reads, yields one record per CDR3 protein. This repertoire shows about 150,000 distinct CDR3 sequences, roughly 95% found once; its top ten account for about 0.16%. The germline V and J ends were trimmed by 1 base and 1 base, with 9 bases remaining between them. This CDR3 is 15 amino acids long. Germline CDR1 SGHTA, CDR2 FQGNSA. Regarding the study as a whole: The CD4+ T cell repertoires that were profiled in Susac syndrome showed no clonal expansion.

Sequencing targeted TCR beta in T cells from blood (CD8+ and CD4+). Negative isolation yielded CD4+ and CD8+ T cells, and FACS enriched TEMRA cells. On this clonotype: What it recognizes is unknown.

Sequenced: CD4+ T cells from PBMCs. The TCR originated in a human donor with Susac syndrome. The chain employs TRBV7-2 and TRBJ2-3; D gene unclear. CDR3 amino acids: CASSLGRAGTDTQYF. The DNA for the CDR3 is TGTGCCAGCAGCTTAGGACGGGCCGGCACAGATACGCAGTATTTT. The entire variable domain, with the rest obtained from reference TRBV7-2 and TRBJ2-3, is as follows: GAGVSQSPSNKVTEKGKDVELRCDPISGHTALYWYRQSLGQGLEFLIYFQGNSAPDKSGLPSDRFSAERTGGSVSTLTIQRTQQEDSAVYLCASSLGRAGTDTQYFGPGTRLTVL.